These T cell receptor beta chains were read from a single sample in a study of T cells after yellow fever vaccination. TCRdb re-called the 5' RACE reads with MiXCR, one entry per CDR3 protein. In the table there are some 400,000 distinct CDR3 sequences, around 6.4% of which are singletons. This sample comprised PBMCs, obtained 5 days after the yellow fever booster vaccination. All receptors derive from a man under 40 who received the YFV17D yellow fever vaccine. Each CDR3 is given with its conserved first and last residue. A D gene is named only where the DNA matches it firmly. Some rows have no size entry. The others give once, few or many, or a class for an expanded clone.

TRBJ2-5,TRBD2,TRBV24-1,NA,CATSAGVDETQYF,TGTGCCACCTCAGCGGGAGTTGATGAGACCCAGTACTTC
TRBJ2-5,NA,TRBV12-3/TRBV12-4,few,CASSGLPRETQYF,TGTGCCAGCAGTGGACTACCCCGGGAGACCCAGTACTTC
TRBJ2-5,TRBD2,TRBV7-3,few,CASSPMGGLAGQETQYF,TGTGCCAGCAGCCCGATGGGGGGACTAGCCGGACAAGAGACCCAGTACTTC
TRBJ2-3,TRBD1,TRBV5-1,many,CASSLGTGGPQDTQYF,TGCGCCAGCAGCTTGGGGACAGGGGGGCCCCAAGATACGCAGTATTTT
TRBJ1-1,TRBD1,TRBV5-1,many,CASSNRGRDTEAFF,TGCGCCAGCAGCAACAGGGGGCGCGACACTGAAGCTTTCTTT
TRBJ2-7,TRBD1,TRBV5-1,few,CASSLNPGQSEQYF,TGCGCCAGCAGCTTGAATCCGGGACAGAGCGAGCAGTACTTC
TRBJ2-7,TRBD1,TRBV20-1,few,CSATAPGTGTYEQYF,TGCAGTGCCACAGCTCCCGGGACAGGGACCTACGAGCAGTACTTC
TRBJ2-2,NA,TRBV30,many,CAWGSSGVHTGELFF,TGTGCCTGGGGGTCATCGGGGGTACACACCGGGGAGCTGTTTTTT
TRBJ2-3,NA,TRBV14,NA,CASSQTRETTQYF,TGTGCCAGCAGCCAGACGAGGGAGACGACGCAGTATTTT
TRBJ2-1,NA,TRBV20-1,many,CSANLPSGNEQFF,TGCAGTGCTAATTTGCCCTCTGGAAATGAGCAGTTCTTC
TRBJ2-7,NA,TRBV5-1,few,CASSLTGSLSYEQYF,TGCGCCAGCAGCTTAACAGGGTCCTTGTCCTACGAGCAGTACTTC
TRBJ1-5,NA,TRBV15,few,CATTPGSGSNQPQHF,TGTGCCACCACCCCAGGTTCAGGGAGCAATCAGCCCCAGCATTTT
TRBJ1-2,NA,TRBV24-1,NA,CATSDSGHYGYTF,TGTGCCACCAGTGATTCAGGGCACTATGGCTACACCTTC
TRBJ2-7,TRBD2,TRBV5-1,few,CASHWSSSGPYEQYF,TGCGCCAGCCACTGGAGTTCTAGCGGCCCCTACGAGCAGTACTTC
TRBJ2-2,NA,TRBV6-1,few,CAGRMVDTGELFF,TGTGCCGGACGGATGGTAGACACCGGGGAGCTGTTTTTT
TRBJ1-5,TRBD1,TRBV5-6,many,CASREQGAGNQPQHF,TGTGCCAGCAGGGAACAGGGGGCTGGAAATCAGCCCCAGCATTTT
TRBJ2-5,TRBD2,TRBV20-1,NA,CSARTSTQETQYF,TGCAGTGCTCGGACTAGCACCCAAGAGACCCAGTACTTC
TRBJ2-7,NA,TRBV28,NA,CASRDGTYEQYF,TGTGCCAGCAGAGACGGAACCTACGAGCAGTACTTC
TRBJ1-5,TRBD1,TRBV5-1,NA,CASSLAGGGNQPQHF,TGCGCCAGCAGCTTGGCAGGGGGAGGCAATCAGCCCCAGCATTTT
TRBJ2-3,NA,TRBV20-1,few,CSAPHRERRTITDTQYF,TGCAGTGCACCCCACCGGGAGCGACGGACCATCACAGATACGCAGTATTTT
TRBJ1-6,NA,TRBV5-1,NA,CASSPTGDYNSPLHF,TGCGCCAGCAGCCCGACAGGAGACTATAATTCACCCCTCCACTTT
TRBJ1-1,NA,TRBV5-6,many,CASSPTLTGAMTEAFF,TGTGCCAGCAGCCCCACCCTGACAGGTGCGATGACTGAAGCTTTCTTT
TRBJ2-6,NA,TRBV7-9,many,CASSLGDRARVTVLTF,TGTGCCAGCAGCTTAGGGGACCGGGCCCGGGTGACCGTCCTGACTTTC
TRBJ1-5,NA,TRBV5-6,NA,CASSLQGGLSQPQHF,TGTGCCAGCAGCCTCCAAGGGGGGCTTAGTCAGCCCCAGCATTTT
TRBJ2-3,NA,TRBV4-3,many,CASSHGTAKGDTQYF,TGCGCCAGCAGCCATGGGACCGCCAAAGGAGATACGCAGTATTTT
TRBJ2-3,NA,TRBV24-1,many,CATSGGPQYDTQYF,TGTGCCACCAGTGGGGGACCCCAATACGATACGCAGTATTTT
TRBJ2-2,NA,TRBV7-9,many,CASSFNTGELFF,TGTGCCAGCAGCTTCAACACCGGGGAGCTGTTTTTT
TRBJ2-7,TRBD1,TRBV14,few,CASSQKDRAYEQYF,TGTGCCAGCAGCCAAAAGGACAGGGCCTACGAGCAGTACTTC
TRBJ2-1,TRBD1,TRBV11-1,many,CASSSGGAYNEQFF,TGTGCCAGCAGCTCAGGGGGCGCTTACAATGAGCAGTTCTTC
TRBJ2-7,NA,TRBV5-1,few,CASSYSDFAPEQYF,TGCGCCAGCAGCTACAGTGATTTTGCCCCCGAGCAGTACTTC
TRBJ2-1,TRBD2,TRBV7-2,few,CASSLRAGGTNEQFF,TGTGCCAGCAGCTTAAGAGCGGGAGGTACCAATGAGCAGTTCTTC
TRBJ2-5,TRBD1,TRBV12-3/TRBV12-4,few,CASRPTGEETQYF,TGTGCCAGCAGGCCGACAGGGGAAGAGACCCAGTACTTC
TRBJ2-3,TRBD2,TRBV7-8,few,CASSFRGSPHRTDTQYF,TGTGCCAGCAGCTTTCGCGGGAGCCCCCATAGGACAGATACGCAGTATTTT
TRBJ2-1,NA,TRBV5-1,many,CASSLGPSSSIYEQFF,TGCGCCAGCAGCTTGGGCCCCAGTTCATCCATCTATGAGCAGTTCTTC
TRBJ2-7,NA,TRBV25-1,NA,CASSELDGTDSYEQYF,TGTGCCAGCAGTGAATTAGATGGGACGGACAGCTACGAGCAGTACTTC
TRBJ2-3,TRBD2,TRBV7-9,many,CASSSNSGSTDTQYF,TGTGCCAGCAGCTCCAATAGCGGGAGCACAGATACGCAGTATTTT
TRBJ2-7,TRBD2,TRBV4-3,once,CASSQQREIHEQYF,TGCGCCAGCAGCCAACAGCGGGAGATCCACGAGCAGTACTTC
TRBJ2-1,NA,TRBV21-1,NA,CASSYIGSRNNEQFF,TGTGCCAGCAGTTATATCGGGAGCCGTAACAATGAGCAGTTCTTC
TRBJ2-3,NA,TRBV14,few,CASSLWDTQYF,TGTGCCAGCAGCCTGTGGGATACGCAGTATTTT
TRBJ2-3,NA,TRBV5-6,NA,CASIPLTGTDTQYF,TGTGCCAGCATCCCATTGACCGGGACAGATACGCAGTATTTT
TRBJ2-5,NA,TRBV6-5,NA,CASSYSPLASRQETQYF,TGTGCCAGCAGTTACTCGCCCTTGGCTAGCCGGCAAGAGACCCAGTACTTC
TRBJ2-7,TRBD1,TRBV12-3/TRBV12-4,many,CASHQGQGRHEQYF,TGTGCCAGCCACCAGGGACAGGGTAGGCACGAGCAGTACTTC
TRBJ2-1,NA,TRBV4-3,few,CASSQDRTNEQFF,TGCGCCAGCAGCCAAGATCGTACCAATGAGCAGTTCTTC
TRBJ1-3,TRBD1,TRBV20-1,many,CSANRDRLGNTIYF,TGCAGTGCAAACCGGGACAGGCTCGGGAACACCATATATTTT
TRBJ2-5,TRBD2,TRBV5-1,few,CASSKGLAGTQETQYF,TGCGCCAGCAGTAAGGGACTAGCGGGTACGCAAGAGACCCAGTACTTC
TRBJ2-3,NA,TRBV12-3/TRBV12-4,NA,CASKKGLSTDTQYF,TGTGCCAGCAAGAAGGGCTTGAGTACAGATACGCAGTATTTT
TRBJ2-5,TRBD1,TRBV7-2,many,CASSSGQGWEETQYF,TGTGCCAGCAGCTCCGGACAGGGGTGGGAAGAGACCCAGTACTTC
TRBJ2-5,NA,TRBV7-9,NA,CASSLALGREETQYF,TGTGCCAGCAGCTTAGCGCTAGGCAGAGAAGAGACCCAGTACTTC
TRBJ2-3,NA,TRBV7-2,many,CASSWARDGEKYF,TGTGCCAGCAGCTGGGCCCGGGACGGGGAGAAATATTTT
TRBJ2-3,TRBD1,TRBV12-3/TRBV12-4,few,CASSGQTTGEGTDTQYF,TGTGCCAGCAGTGGACAGACGACAGGGGAGGGCACAGATACGCAGTATTTT
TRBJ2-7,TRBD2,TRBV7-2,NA,CASSRGGKYEQYF,TGTGCCAGCAGCCGGGGAGGGAAGTACGAGCAGTACTTC
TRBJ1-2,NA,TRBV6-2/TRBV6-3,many,CASSYGQFGYTF,TGTGCCAGCAGTTACGGACAGTTTGGCTACACCTTC
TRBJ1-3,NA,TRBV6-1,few,CASSGRGGGPAGNTIYF,TGTGCCAGCAGTGGCAGGGGCGGGGGGCCAGCTGGAAACACCATATATTTT
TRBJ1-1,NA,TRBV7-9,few,CASSLLSEFRNTEAFF,TGTGCCAGCAGCTTATTGTCGGAGTTCAGGAACACTGAAGCTTTCTTT
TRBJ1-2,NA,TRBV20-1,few,CSGPRGANYGYTF,TGCAGTGGACCTCGGGGGGCTAACTATGGCTACACCTTC